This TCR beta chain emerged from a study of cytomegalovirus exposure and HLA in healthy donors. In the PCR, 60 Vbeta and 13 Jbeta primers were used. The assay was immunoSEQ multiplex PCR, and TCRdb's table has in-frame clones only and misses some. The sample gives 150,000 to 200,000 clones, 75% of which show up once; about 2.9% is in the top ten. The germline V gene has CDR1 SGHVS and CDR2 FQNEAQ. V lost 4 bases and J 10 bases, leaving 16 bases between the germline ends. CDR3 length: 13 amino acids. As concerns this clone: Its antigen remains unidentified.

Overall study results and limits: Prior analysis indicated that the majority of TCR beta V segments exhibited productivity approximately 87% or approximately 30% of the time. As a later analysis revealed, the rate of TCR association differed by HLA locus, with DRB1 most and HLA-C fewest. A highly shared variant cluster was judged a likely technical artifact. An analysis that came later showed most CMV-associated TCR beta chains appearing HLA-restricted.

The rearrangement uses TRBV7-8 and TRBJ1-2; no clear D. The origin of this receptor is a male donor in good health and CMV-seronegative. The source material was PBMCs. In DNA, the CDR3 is TGTGCCAGCAGCTCAGGAGGGTCTGCGGCCTACACCTTC. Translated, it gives CASSSGGSAAYTF. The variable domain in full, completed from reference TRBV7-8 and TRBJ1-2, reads GAGVSQSPRYKVAKRGQDVALRCDPISGHVSLFWYQQALGQGPEFLTYFQNEAQLDKSGLPSDRFFAERPEGSVSTLKIQRTQQEDSAVYLCASSSGGSAAYTFGSGTRLTVV.